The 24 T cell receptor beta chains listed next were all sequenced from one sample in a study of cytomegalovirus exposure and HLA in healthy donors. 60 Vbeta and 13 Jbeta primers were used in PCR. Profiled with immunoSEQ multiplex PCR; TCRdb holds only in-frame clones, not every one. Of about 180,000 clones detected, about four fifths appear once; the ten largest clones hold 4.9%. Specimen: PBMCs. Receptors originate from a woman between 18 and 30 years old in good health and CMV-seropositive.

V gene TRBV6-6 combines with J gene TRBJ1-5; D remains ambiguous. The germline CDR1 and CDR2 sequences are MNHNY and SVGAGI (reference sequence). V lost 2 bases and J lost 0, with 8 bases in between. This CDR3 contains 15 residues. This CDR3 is CASSYPGFSNQPQHF. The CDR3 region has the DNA TGTGCCAGCAGTTACCCCGGGTTTAGCAATCAGCCCCAGCATTTT.

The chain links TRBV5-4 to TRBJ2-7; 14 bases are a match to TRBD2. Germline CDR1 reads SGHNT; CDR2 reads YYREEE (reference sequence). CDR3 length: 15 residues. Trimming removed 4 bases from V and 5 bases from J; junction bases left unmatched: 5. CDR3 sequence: CASSPKTSGGDEQYF. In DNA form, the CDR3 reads TGTGCCAGCAGCCCTAAGACTAGCGGGGGGGACGAGCAGTACTTC.

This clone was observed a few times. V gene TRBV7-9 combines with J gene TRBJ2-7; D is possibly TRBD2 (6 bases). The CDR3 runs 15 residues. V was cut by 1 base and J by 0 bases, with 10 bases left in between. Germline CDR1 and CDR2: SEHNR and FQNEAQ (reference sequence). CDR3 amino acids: CASSLVPGLSYEQYF. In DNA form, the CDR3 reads TGTGCCAGCAGCTTAGTCCCGGGACTCTCCTACGAGCAGTACTTC.

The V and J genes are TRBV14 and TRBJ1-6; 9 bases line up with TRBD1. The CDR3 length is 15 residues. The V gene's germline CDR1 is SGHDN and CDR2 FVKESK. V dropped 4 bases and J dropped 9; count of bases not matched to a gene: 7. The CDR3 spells CASSPGQGISSPLHF. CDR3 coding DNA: TGTGCCAGCAGCCCCGGACAGGGGATAAGTTCACCCCTCCACTTT.

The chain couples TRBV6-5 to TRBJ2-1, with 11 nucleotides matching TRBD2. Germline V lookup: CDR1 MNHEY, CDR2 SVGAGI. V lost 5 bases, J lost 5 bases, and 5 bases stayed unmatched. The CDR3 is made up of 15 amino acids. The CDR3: CASSASGGLHNEQFF. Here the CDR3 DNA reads TGTGCCAGCAGTGCTAGCGGGGGGCTCCACAATGAGCAGTTCTTC.

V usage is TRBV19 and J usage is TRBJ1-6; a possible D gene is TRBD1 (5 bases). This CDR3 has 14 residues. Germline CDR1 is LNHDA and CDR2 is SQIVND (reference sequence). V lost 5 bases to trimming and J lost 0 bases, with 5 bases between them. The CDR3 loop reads CASSDSSYNSPLHF. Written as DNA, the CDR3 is TGTGCCAGTAGTGACAGCTCCTATAATTCACCCCTCCACTTT. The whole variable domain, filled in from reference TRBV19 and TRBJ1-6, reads DGGITQSPKYLFRKEGQNVTLSCEQNLNHDAMYWYRQDPGQGLRLIYYSQIVNDFQKGDIAEGYSVSREKKESFPLTVTSAQKNPTAFYLCASSDSSYNSPLHFGNGTRLTVT.

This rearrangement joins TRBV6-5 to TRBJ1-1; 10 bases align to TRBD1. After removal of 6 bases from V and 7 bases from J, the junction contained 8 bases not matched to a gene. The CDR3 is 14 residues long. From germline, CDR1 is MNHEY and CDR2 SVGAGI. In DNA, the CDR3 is TGTGCCAGCAGCGACAGGGGGCGCAGCAGTGAAGCTTTCTTT. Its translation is CASSDRGRSSEAFF.

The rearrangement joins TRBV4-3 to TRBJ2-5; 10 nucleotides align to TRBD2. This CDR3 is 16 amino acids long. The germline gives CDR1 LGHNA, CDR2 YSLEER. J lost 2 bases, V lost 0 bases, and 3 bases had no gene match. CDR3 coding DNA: TGCGCCAGCAGCCAAGACCAACTAGCGGGGCAAGAGACCCAGTACTTC. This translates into CASSQDQLAGQETQYF.

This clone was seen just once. The CDR3 DNA reads as TGTGCCAGCCGGAGGGTAAGTATGTGCAATCAGCCCCAGCATTTT. Its translation is CASRRVSMCNQPQHF. The V gene is TRBV6-1, the J gene TRBJ1-5; D ambiguous. Trimming shortened V by 8 bases and J by 2 bases, and 16 bases separated the two germline ends. CDR1 is MNHNS and CDR2 is SASEGT in the germline V gene. The CDR3 has 15 amino acids.

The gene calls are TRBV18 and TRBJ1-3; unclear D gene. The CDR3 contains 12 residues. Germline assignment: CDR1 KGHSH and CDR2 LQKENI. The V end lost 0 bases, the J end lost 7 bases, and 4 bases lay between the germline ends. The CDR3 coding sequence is TGTGCCAGCTCACCACCGGAGAACACCATATATTTT. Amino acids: CASSPPENTIYF.

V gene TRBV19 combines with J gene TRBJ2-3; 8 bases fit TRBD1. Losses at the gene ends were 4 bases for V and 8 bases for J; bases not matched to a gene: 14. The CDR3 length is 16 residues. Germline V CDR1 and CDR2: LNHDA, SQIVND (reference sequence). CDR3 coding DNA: TGTGCCAGTAGTAACCGGGACAGGCCTACTCCCTCTACGCAGTATTTT. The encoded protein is CASSNRDRPTPSTQYF.

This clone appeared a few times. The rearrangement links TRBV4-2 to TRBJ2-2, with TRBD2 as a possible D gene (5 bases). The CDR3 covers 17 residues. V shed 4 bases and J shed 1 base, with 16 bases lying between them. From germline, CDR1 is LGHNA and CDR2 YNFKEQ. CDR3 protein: CASSRVSGNLNTGELFF. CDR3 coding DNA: TGTGCCAGCAGCCGCGTTTCGGGGAATCTGAACACCGGGGAGCTGTTTTTT.

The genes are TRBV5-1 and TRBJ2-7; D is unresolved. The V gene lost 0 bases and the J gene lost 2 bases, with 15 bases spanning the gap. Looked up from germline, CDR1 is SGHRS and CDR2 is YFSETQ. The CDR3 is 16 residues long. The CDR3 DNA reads TGCGCCAGCAGCTTGGAGTTTTTCTACGCTCCCTACGAGCAGTACTTC. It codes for CASSLEFFYAPYEQYF.

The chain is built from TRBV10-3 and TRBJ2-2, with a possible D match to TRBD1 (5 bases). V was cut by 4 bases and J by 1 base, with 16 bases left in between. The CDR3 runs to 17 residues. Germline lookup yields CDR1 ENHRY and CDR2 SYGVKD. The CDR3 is CAISGGRQDGNTGELFF. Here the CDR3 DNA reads TGTGCCATCAGTGGGGGCCGGCAGGACGGGAACACCGGGGAGCTGTTTTTT.

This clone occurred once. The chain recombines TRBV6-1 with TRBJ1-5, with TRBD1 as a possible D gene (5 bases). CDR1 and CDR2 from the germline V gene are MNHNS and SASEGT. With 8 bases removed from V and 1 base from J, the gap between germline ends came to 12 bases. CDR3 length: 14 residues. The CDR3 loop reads CASLWGVSNQPQHF. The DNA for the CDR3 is TGTGCCAGCCTCTGGGGGGTCAGCAATCAGCCCCAGCATTTT.

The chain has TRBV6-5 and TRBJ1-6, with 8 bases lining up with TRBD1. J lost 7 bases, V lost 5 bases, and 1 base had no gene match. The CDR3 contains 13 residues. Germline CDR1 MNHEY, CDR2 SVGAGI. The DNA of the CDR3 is TGTGCCAGCAGTCGACAGGGGAATTCACCCCTCCACTTT. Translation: CASSRQGNSPLHF.

The CDR3 sequence is CASSVGGHTASGNTIYF. DNA for the CDR3: TGTGCCAGCAGCGTAGGCGGTCACACCGCCTCTGGAAACACCATATATTTT. The rearrangement uses TRBV9 and TRBJ1-3, with D unclear. The CDR3 is 17 amino acids. The V end was cut by 0 bases, the J end by 0 bases, with 13 bases between. Germline loops: CDR1 SGDLS, CDR2 YYNGEE.

The CDR3 DNA is TGCGCCTCAAATGCCCTGGGCAGCCAAGAGACCCAGTACTTC. It yields the protein CASNALGSQETQYF. The chain combines TRBV5-1 with TRBJ2-5; no firm D call. Germline CDR1 SGHRS, CDR2 YFSETQ. The V end lost 10 bases, the J end lost 1 base, and 17 bases lay between the germline ends. CDR3 length: 14 residues.

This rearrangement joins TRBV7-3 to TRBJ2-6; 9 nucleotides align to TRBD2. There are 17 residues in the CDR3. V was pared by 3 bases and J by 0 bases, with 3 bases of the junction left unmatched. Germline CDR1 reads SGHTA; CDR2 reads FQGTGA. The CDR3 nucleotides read TGTGCCAGCAGCTTGGTACTAGCGGGCTCTGGGGCCAACGTCCTGACTTTC. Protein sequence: CASSLVLAGSGANVLTF.

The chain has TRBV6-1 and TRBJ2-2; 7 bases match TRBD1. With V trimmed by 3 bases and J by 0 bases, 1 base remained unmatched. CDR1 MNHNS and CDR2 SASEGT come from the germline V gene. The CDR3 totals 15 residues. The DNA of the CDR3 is TGTGCCAGCAGTGAGGGGACAGCGAACACCGGGGAGCTGTTTTTT. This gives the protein CASSEGTANTGELFF.

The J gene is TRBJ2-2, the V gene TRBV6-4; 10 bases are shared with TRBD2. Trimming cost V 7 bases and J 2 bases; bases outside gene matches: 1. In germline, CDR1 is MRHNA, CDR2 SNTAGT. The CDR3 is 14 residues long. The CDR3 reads CASKLAGNTGELFF. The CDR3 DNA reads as TGTGCCAGCAAACTAGCGGGAAACACCGGGGAGCTGTTTTTT.

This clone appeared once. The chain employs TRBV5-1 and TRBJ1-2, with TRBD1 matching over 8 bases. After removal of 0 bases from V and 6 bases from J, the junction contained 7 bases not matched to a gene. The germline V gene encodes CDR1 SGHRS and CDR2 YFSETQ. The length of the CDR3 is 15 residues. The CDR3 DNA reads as TGCGCCAGCAGCTTGGGGACAGGGAGTTTCGATGGCTACACCTTC. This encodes CASSLGTGSFDGYTF.

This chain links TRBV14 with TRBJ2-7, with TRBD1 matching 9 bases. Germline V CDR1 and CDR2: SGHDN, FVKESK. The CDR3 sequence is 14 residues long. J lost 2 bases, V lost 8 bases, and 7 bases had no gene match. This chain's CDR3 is CASSPGQGAYEQYF. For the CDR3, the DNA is TGTGCCAGCTCCCCGGGACAGGGAGCCTACGAGCAGTACTTC.

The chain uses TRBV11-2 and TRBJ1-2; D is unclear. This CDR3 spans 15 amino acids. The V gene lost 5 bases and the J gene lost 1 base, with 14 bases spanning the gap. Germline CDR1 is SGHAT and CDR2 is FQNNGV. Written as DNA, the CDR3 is TGTGCCAGCAGCCCGACACCCGTGGGTAACTATGGCTACACCTTC. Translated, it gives CASSPTPVGNYGYTF.